This T cell receptor beta chain was captured by sequencing in a study of blood T cell repertoires in COVID-19. Across the study: Samples taken during acute and convalescent COVID-19 were collected in the United States, Italy and Spain. Nucleic acid was either cDNA or gDNA, and it came from T cells, B-cell-depleted T cells, or PBMCs.

In the original processing: Amplification from reference gene primers served as the basis for estimated nucleated cell counts. Method: immunoSEQ multiplex PCR; TCRdb's copy keeps in-frame clones and lacks some. The DNA gave D and trimming, while V, J and clone size come from that table. The top ten hold approximately 2.4% of the sample, which has around 160,000 clones, 88% seen once. V lost 7 bases to trimming and J lost 5 bases, with 14 bases between them. The CDR3 length is 13 residues. Germline CDR1 SGHVS, CDR2 FQNEAQ. Sequences were obtained from peripheral blood. This clonotype was sampled from a human donor in a cohort sampled during active COVID-19. V gene TRBV7-8 combines with J gene TRBJ1-1, with D unresolved. The CDR3 region is CASTRTRQTEAFF. CDR3 sequence (DNA): TGTGCCAGCACCCGGACGAGGCAAACTGAAGCTTTCTTT.